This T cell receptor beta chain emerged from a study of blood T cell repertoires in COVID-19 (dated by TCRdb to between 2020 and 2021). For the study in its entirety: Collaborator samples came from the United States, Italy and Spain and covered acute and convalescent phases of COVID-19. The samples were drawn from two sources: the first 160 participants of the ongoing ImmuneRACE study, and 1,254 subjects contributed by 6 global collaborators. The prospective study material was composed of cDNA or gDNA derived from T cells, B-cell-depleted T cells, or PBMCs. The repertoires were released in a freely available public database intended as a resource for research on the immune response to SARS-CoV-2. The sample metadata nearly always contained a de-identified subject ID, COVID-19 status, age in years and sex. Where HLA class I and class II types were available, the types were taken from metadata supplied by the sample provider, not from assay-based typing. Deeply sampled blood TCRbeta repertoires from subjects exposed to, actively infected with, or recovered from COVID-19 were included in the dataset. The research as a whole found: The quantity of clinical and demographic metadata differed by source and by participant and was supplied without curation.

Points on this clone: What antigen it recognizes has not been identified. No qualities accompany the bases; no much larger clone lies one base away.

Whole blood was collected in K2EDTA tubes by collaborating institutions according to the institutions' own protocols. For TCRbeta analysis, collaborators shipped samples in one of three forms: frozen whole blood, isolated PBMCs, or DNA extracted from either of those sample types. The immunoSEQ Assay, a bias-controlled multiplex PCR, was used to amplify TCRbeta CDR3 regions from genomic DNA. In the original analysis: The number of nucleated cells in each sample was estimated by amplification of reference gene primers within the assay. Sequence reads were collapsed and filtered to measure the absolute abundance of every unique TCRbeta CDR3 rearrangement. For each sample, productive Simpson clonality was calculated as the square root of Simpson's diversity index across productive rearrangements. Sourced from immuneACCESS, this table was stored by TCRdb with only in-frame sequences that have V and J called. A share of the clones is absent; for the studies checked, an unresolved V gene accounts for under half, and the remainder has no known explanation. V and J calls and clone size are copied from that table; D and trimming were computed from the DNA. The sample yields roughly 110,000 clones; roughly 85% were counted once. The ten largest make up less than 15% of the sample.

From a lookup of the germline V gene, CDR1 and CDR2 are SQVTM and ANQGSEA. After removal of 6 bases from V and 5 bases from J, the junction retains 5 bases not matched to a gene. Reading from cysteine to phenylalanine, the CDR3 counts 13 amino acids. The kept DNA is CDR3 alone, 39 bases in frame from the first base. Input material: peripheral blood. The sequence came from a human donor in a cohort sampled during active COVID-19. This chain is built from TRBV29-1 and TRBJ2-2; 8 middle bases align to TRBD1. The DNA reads TGCAGCGTATCGACAGGGGATACCGGGGAGCTGTTTTTT. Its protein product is CSVSTGDTGELFF.